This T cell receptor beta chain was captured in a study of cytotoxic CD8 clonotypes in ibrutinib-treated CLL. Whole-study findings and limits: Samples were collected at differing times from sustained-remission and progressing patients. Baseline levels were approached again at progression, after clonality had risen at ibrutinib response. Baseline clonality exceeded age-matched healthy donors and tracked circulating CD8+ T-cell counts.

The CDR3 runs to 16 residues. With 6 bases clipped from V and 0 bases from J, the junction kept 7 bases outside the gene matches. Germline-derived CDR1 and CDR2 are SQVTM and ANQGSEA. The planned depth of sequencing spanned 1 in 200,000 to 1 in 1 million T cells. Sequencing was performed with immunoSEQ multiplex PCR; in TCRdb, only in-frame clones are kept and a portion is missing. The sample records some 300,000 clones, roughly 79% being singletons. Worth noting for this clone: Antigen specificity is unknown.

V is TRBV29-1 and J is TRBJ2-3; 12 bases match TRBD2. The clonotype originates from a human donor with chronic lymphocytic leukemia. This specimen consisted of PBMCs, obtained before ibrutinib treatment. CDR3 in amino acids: CSVEGLAGLSTDTQYF. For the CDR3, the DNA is TGCAGCGTCGAGGGACTAGCGGGCTTAAGCACAGATACGCAGTATTTT.